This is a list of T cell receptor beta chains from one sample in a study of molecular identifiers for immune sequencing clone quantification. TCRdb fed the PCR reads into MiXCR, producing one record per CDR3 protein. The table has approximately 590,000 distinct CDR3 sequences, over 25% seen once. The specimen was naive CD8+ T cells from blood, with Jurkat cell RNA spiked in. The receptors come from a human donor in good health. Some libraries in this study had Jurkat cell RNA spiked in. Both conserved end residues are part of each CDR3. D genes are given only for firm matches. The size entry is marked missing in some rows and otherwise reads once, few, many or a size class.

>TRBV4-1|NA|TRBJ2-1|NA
CASSQVEGLSYNEQFF
TGCGCCAGCAGCCAAGTTGAGGGTTTATCCTACAATGAGCAGTTCTTC
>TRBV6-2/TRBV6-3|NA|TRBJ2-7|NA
CASSYRQPYEQYF
TGTGCCAGCAGTTACAGGCAGCCCTACGAGCAGTACTTC
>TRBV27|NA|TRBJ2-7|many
CASSLSSRGSYEQYF
TGTGCCAGCAGTTTATCGTCCAGGGGATCCTACGAGCAGTACTTC
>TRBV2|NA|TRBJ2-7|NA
CARLAGYEQYF
TGTGCCCGCCTCGCTGGCTACGAGCAGTACTTC
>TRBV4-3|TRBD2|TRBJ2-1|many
CASSRGTTDYNEQFF
TGCGCCAGCAGTCGCGGGACTACAGACTACAATGAGCAGTTCTTC
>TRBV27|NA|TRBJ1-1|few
CASSLGTRPPTEAFF
TGTGCCAGCAGTCTCGGGACCCGGCCCCCCACTGAAGCTTTCTTT
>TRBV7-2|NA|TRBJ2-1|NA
CASRPAYSVLARLDNETFF
TGTGCCAGCAGGCCCGCTTACTCAGTACTAGCTCGTCTAGACAATGAGACGTTCTTC
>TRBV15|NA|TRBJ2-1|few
CATSGAPYNEQFF
TGTGCCACCAGCGGGGCCCCGTACAATGAGCAGTTCTTC
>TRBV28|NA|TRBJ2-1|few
CASSLGRRTEQFF
TGTGCCAGCAGTTTAGGGCGAAGAACAGAGCAGTTCTTC
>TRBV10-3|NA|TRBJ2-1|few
CAISESAGQNNEQFF
TGTGCCATCAGTGAGTCGGCGGGACAGAACAATGAGCAGTTCTTC
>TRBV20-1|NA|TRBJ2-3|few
CSASGMGGPGSDTQYF
TGCAGTGCTAGTGGGATGGGGGGGCCGGGTTCAGATACGCAGTATTTT
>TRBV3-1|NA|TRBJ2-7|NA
CASSQLGTSSYEQYF
TGTGCCAGCAGCCAATTAGGGACCAGCTCCTACGAGCAGTACTTC
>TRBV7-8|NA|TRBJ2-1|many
CASSLPIEPGRYYNEQFF
TGTGCCAGCAGCCTACCAATAGAACCGGGACGGTACTACAATGAGCAGTTCTTC
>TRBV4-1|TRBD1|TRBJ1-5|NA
CASSPGQAHRKPQHF
TGCGCCAGCAGCCCAGGACAGGCCCATCGTAAGCCCCAGCATTTT
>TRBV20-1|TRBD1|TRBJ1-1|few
CSARVGGGVTEAFF
TGCAGTGCTAGAGTTGGAGGGGGCGTAACTGAAGCTTTCTTT
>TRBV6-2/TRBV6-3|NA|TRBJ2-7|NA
CASRDGDSYEQYF
TGTGCCAGCAGGGACGGCGACTCCTACGAGCAGTACTTC
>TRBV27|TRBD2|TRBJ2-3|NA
CASSTRTSGGRPDPQYF
TGTGCCAGCAGTACGCGGACTAGCGGGGGCCGCCCAGATCCGCAGTATTTT
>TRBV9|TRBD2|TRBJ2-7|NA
CASSVMASGPYEQYF
TGTGCCAGCAGCGTAATGGCTAGCGGACCCTACGAGCAGTACTTC
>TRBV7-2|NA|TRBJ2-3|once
CARRPFRASRPDTQYF
TGTGCCCGCCGCCCGTTCAGGGCCTCTCGCCCAGATACGCAGTATTTT
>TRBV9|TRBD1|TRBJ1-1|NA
CASSASGGQGPNTEAFF
TGTGCCAGCAGCGCAAGTGGAGGACAGGGCCCGAACACTGAAGCTTTCTTT
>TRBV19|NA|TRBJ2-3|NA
CASSWVQGGDTQYF
TGTGCCAGTAGTTGGGTGCAGGGAGGTGATACGCAGTATTTT
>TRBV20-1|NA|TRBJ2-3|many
CSARAETDTQYF
TGCAGTGCTCGGGCCGAAACAGATACGCAGTATTTT
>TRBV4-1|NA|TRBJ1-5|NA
CASSPPRGQPQHF
TGCGCCAGCTCCCCCCCCCGGGGTCAGCCCCAGCATTTT
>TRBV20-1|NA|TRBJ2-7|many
CSAGVPFTYEQYF
TGCAGTGCAGGGGTCCCCTTTACCTACGAGCAGTACTTC
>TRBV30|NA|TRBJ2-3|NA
CAWSVQGQNSTDTEYF
TGTGCCTGGAGTGTCCAAGGACAGAATAGCACAGATACGGAGTATTTT
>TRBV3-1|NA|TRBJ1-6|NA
CATSAPGIPPLHF
TGTGCCACCAGCGCCCCAGGGATCCCACCCCTCCACTTT
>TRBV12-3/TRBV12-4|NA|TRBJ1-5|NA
CASSPNNQPRHF
TGTGCCAGCAGTCCGAACAATCAGCCCCGGCATTTT
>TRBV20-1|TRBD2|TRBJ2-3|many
CSARDFKSGRRSDTQYF
TGCAGTGCTAGAGATTTTAAAAGCGGGAGGAGGTCAGATACGCAGTATTTT
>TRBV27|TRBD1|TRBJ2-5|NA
CASSSLIRTGQETQYF
TGTGCCAGCAGTTCACTAATCCGGACAGGCCAAGAGACCCAGTACTTC
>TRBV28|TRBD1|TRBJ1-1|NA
CASSLQGISTEAFF
TGTGCCAGCAGCTTACAGGGGATTTCCACTGAAGCTTTCTTT
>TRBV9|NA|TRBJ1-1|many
CASSATMQPSGAEAFF
TGTGCCAGCAGCGCCACAATGCAACCTTCTGGGGCTGAAGCTTTCTTT
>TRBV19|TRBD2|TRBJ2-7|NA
CASSMGLAATYKQYF
TGTGCCAGTAGTATGGGACTAGCGGCCACCTACAAGCAGTACTTC
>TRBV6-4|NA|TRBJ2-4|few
CASRAPGPDGLNIQYF
TGTGCCAGCAGGGCTCCGGGCCCCGATGGGCTGAACATTCAGTACTTC
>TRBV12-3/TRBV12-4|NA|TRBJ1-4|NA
CASSPDLGSFEKLFF
TGTGCCAGCAGTCCAGATCTGGGTTCGTTTGAAAAACTGTTTTTT
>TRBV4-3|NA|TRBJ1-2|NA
CASSQDRAPSHSGYTF
TGCGCCAGCAGCCAAGATAGGGCCCCATCACATTCCGGCTACACCTTC
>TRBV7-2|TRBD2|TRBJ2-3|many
CASSGLAGGFTDTQYF
TGTGCCAGCAGCGGTCTAGCGGGGGGTTTCACAGATACGCAGTATTTT
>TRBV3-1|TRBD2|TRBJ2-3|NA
CASSASGASTDTQYF
TGTGCCAGCAGCGCAAGCGGGGCAAGCACAGATACGCAGTATTTT
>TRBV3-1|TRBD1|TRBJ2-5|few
CASSQDLTGVETQYF
TGTGCCAGCAGCCAAGATTTAACAGGGGTAGAGACCCAGTACTTC
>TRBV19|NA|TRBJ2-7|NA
CASSIAGQTVYEQYF
TGTGCCAGTAGTATAGCAGGACAGACCGTCTACGAGCAGTACTTC
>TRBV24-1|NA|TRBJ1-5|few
CATSDPRDPGQPQHF
TGTGCCACCAGTGACCCCAGGGATCCTGGTCAGCCCCAGCATTTT
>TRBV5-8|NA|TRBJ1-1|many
CASSLVVRGPYTEAFF
TGTGCCAGCAGCTTGGTGGTACGGGGGCCGTATACTGAAGCTTTCTTT
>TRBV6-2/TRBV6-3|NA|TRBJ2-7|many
CASSYVGLSYEQYF
TGTGCCAGCAGTTACGTTGGCCTCAGCTACGAGCAGTACTTC
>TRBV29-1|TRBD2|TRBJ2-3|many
CSVDGTSGGPTDTQYF
TGCAGCGTCGACGGGACTAGCGGGGGGCCCACAGATACGCAGTATTTT
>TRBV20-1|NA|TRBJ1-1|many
CSAEDSMNTEAFF
TGCAGTGCTGAAGACAGTATGAACACTGAAGCTTTCTTT
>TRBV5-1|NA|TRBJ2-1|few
CASGRTSNNEQFF
TGCGCCAGCGGGCGGACGAGTAACAATGAGCAGTTCTTC
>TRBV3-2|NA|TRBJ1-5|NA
CASSQDRGAIIPQHF
TGTGCCAGCAGCCAAGATCGTGGCGCGATCATCCCCCAGCATTTT
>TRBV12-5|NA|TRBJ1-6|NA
CASGFNLGQLSSYNSPLHF
TGTGCTAGTGGTTTCAACCTCGGACAGCTGAGCTCCTATAATTCACCCCTCCACTTT
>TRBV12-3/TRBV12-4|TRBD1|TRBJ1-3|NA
CASSTTTPDRGHYGNTIYF
TGTGCCAGCAGTACAACCACCCCGGACAGGGGGCATTATGGAAACACCATATATTTT
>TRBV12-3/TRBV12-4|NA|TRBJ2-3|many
CASSPGQRTDTQYF
TGTGCCAGCAGCCCTGGGCAGCGCACAGATACGCAGTATTTT
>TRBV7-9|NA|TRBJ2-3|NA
CARSSPGPMGTQYF
TGTGCCCGCAGCTCTCCGGGACCCATGGGTACGCAGTATTTT
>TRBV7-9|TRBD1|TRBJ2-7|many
CASSSTGTGYREQYF
TGTGCCAGCAGCTCCACCGGGACAGGGTATCGGGAGCAGTACTTC
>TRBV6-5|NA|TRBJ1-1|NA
CASSYAFPNTEAFF
TGTGCCAGCAGTTACGCTTTCCCGAACACTGAAGCTTTCTTT
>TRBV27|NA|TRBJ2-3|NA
CASSLGGANTQYF
TGTGCCAGCAGTTTAGGGGGGGCAAATACGCAGTATTTT
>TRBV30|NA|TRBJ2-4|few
CAWSKGELNIAKNIQYF
TGTGCCTGGAGTAAAGGAGAACTAAATATAGCCAAAAACATTCAGTACTTC
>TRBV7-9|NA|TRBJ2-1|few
CASSSLRGTEFF
TGTGCCAGCAGCTCGCTGCGGGGTACGGAGTTCTTC
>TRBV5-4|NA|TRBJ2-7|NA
CASSSAPGEYYEQHF
TGTGCCAGCAGCTCGGCTCCCGGGGAATACTACGAGCAGCACTTC
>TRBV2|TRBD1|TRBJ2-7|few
CASSESGQGSYEQYF
TGTGCCAGCAGTGAAAGCGGACAGGGCTCCTACGAGCAGTACTTC
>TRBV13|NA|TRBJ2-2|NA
CASSAGVDTGELFF
TGTGCCAGCAGCGCCGGGGTAGACACCGGGGAGCTGTTTTTT
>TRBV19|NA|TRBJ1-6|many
CASSIGRRQDNSPLHF
TGTGCCAGTAGTATAGGGCGGAGACAAGATAATTCACCCCTCCACTTT
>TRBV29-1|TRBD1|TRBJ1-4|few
CSVGTGGASTNEKLFF
TGCAGCGTGGGCACAGGGGGCGCGTCCACTAATGAAAAACTGTTTTTT